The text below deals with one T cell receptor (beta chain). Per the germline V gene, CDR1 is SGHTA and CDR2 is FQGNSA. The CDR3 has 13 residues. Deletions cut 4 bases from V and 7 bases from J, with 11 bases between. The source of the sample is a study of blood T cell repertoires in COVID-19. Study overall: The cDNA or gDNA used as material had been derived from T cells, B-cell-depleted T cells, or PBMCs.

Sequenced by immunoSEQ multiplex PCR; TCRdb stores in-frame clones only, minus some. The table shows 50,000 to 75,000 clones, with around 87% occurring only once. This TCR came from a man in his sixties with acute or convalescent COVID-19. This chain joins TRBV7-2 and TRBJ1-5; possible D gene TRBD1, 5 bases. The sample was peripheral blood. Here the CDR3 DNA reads TGTGCCAGCAGCTCTGTCAGGGAACAGCCCCAGCATTTT. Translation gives CASSSVREQPQHF.